Here is one T cell receptor (beta chain) with its context. Its antigen is unknown. This sample stems from a study of long-term antiretroviral therapy in people with HIV. Study details: The earliest samples came from an era when ART typically awaited falling CD4 counts. Study conclusions and caveats: Clonotypes expanded prior to ART showed repertoire dominance at all sampled time points.

The CDR3 sequence is 15 residues long. V lost 0 bases, J lost 4 bases, and 3 bases stayed unmatched. The germline CDR1 and CDR2 sequences are SGHVS and FQNEAQ. Each donor had at least one pre-ART and at least two post-ART PBMC samples. Version v3.0 of the immunoSEQ assay ran at survey level. Roughly 40,000-50,000 T-cell genomes per sample were the sequencing target. TCRdb's table, derived via immunoSEQ multiplex PCR, lists solely in-frame clones and lacks some. The table lists some 33,000 clones, over 75% of them singletons. Sequenced here: unsorted PBMCs, sampled 0.6 years after starting antiretroviral therapy. This chain connects TRBV7-8 to TRBJ2-1; TRBD2 agrees at 7 bases. The source is a man in his late teens or twenties with HIV. The DNA for the CDR3 is TGTGCCAGCAGCTTAGCGGGAGGGTTTTACAATGAGCAGTTCTTC. Protein: CASSLAGGFYNEQFF.